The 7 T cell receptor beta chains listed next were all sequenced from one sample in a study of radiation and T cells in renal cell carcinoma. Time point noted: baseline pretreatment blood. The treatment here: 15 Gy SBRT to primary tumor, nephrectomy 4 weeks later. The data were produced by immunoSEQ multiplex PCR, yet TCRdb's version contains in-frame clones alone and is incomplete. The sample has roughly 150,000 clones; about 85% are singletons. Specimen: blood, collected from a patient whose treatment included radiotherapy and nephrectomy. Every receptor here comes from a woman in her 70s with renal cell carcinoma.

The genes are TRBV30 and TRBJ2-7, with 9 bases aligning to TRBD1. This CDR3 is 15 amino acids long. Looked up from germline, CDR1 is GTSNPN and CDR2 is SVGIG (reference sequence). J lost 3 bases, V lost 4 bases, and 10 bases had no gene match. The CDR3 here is CAWTGTGRVYYEQYF. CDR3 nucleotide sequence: TGTGCCTGGACCGGGACAGGGAGAGTATACTACGAGCAGTACTTC.

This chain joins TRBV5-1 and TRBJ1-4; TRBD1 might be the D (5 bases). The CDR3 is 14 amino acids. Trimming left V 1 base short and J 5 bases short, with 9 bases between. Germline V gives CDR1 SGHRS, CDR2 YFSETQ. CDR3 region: CASSLLGANEKLFF. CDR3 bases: TGCGCCAGCAGCTTGTTAGGGGCAAATGAAAAACTGTTTTTT.

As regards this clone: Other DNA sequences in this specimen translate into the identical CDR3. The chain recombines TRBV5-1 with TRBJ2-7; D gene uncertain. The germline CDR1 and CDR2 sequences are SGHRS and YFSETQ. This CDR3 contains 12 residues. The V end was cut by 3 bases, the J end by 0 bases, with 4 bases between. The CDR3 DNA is TGCGCCAGCAGCTCGAGCTCCTACGAGCAGTACTTC. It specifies CASSSSSYEQYF.

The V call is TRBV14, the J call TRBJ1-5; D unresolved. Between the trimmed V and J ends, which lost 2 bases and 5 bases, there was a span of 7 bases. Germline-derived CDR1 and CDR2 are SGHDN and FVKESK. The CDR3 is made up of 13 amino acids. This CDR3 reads CASSQFQDQPQHF. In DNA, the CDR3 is TGTGCCAGCAGCCAATTCCAGGATCAGCCCCAGCATTTT.

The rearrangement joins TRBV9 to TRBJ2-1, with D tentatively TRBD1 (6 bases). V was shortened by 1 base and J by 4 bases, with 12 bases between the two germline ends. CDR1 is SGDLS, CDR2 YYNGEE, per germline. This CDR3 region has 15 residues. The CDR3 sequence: CASSVQGQPYNEQFF. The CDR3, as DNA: TGTGCCAGCAGCGTACAGGGACAACCGTACAATGAGCAGTTCTTC.

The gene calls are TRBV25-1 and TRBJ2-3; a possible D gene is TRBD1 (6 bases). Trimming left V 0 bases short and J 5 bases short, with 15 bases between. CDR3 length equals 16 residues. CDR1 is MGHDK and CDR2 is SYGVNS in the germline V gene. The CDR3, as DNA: TGTGCCAGCAGTGAATATACAGGGACAAAGGGAGATACGCAGTATTTT. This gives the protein CASSEYTGTKGDTQYF.

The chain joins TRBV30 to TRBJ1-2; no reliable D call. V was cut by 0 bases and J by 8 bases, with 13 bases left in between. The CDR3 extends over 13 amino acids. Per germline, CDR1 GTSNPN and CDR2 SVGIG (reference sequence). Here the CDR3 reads CAWSVSVISGYTF. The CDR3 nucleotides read TGTGCCTGGAGTGTATCCGTTATTTCAGGCTACACCTTC.